This T cell receptor (beta chain) was obtained from a study of OX40 agonist ivuxolimab in advanced cancers. Looking at the study overall: Three patients had partial responses: one hepatocellular carcinoma, two cutaneous melanoma.

Study results and caveats: It was not determined which antigens were specifically recognized by the peripheral T cells that had undergone clonal expansion.

Germline CDR1 and CDR2: LNHDA and SQIVND (reference sequence). The V and J ends lost 9 bases and 5 bases, in that order; junction bases with no gene match: 8. This CDR3 is 14 amino acids long. As for this clone: Its antigen is still unknown.

Repertoires were generated with immunoSEQ multiplex PCR, while TCRdb's copy carries only in-frame clones and drops some. Altogether under 50,000 clones are present, about 75% being singletons, with the ten largest covering over 7%. The sequence was collected from an adult with an advanced solid tumor such as melanoma, head and neck, liver or kidney cancer. This chain uses TRBV19 with TRBJ1-4, with 8 nucleotides matching TRBD1. This specimen consisted of CD4+ or CD8+ T cells sorted from blood, obtained in a trial of the OX40 agonist ivuxolimab. CDR3 in DNA: TGTGCCAGCAAGACGGGACAGGACAATGAAAAACTGTTTTTT. Its translation is CASKTGQDNEKLFF.